The 13 T cell receptor beta chains in this list originate from one sample, sequenced in a study of cytomegalovirus exposure and HLA in healthy donors. The PCR employed 60 Vbeta primers together with 13 Jbeta primers. This table comes from immunoSEQ multiplex PCR, and its TCRdb copy is limited to in-frame clones, with some not included. The sample includes 100,000 to 150,000 clones, roughly four fifths of them seen just once. The sample taken for sequencing was PBMCs. These receptors all stem from a male donor in good health and CMV-seropositive.

With respect to this clone: As the CDR3 is not closed by the conserved phenylalanine or tryptophan, this likely results from a read error. V gene TRBV6-6 combines with J gene TRBJ1-2; D is possibly TRBD1 (6 bases). V lost 6 bases and J lost 7, with 18 bases in between. Germline V gene sequence: CDR1 MNHNY, CDR2 SVGAGI (reference sequence). CDR3 size: 14 residues. CDR3 sequence (DNA): TGTGCCAGCAGCTACAGGGCCCTCCAGGGTGGCTACACCTCC. Protein: CASSYRALQGGYTS.

The chain carries TRBV19 and TRBJ2-3; TRBD2 agrees at 8 bases. CDR1 LNHDA and CDR2 SQIVND come from the germline V gene (reference sequence). This CDR3 comprises 14 residues. The V and J ends lost 7 bases and 4 bases, in that order; junction bases with no gene match: 7. In nucleotides, the CDR3 is TGTGCCAGTAAGGACGGGAGGGCCGCAGATACGCAGTATTTT. It yields the protein CASKDGRAADTQYF.

The chain joins TRBV9 to TRBJ1-3, with D unresolved. V shed 0 bases and J shed 2 bases, with 9 bases lying between them. Germline assignment: CDR1 SGDLS and CDR2 YYNGEE. The CDR3 totals 15 residues. CDR3 protein: CASSVEEGAGNTIYF. In DNA form, the CDR3 reads TGTGCCAGCAGCGTAGAGGAGGGAGCTGGAAACACCATATATTTT.

The chain carries TRBV9 and TRBJ1-1, with D possibly TRBD1 on 5 matching bases. The CDR3 sequence is 15 residues long. Germline CDR1 SGDLS, CDR2 YYNGEE. Trimming removed 3 bases from V and 1 base from J, with 13 bases in between. CDR3 in amino acids: CASSEEGNGNTEAFF. The CDR3 DNA is TGTGCCAGCAGCGAGGAGGGGAACGGGAACACTGAAGCTTTCTTT.

The rearrangement uses TRBV18 and TRBJ1-2; TRBD1 matches at 7 bases. The V gene end was trimmed by 2 bases and the J gene end by 5 bases; junction bases not matched to a gene: 2. The CDR3 spans 13 residues. Germline assignment: CDR1 KGHSH and CDR2 LQKENI. The CDR3 protein is CASSPTGEYGYTF. CDR3 sequence (DNA): TGTGCCAGCTCACCAACAGGGGAGTATGGCTACACCTTC.

The chain recombines TRBV29-1 with TRBJ1-6; 8 positions match TRBD1. V trimming: 7 bases; J trimming: 8 bases; junction bases outside the gene matches: 19. This CDR3 has 17 residues. Germline V lookup: CDR1 SQVTM, CDR2 ANQGSEA. The CDR3 protein is CSAPPGQVKSRDSPLHF. In nucleotides, the CDR3 is TGCAGCGCCCCTCCGGGACAGGTAAAAAGTAGGGATTCACCCCTCCACTTT. The full variable domain, its missing parts supplied by reference TRBV29-1 and TRBJ1-6, is SAVISQKPSRDICQRGTSLTIQCQVDSQVTMMFWYRQQPGQSLTLIATANQGSEATYESGFVIDKFPISRPNLTFSTLTVSNMSPEDSSIYLCSAPPGQVKSRDSPLHFGNGTRLTVT.

The rearrangement joins TRBV4-2 to TRBJ2-3; TRBD2 is a possible D gene (7 bases). CDR3 length: 19 amino acids. Per the germline V gene, CDR1 is LGHNA and CDR2 is YNFKEQ. Deletions cut 0 bases from V and 2 bases from J, with 21 bases between. CDR3 sequence reads: CASSQDRGGGRLPTDTQYF. CDR3 in DNA: TGTGCCAGCAGCCAAGATAGGGGGGGCGGGAGACTGCCCACAGATACGCAGTATTTT.

This clone was seen a handful of times. The genes are TRBV19 and TRBJ2-7, with D perhaps TRBD1 (6 bases). V was trimmed by 9 bases and J by 6 bases, leaving 24 bases between them. The CDR3 is 15 amino acids. Germline V gene lookup returns CDR1 LNHDA and CDR2 SQIVND (reference sequence). DNA for the CDR3: TGTGCCAGCCCCCACGGGTGGGGGCGAGTTGTCGAGCAGTACTTC. Translation gives CASPHGWGRVVEQYF.

In this sample, this clone turned up once. The chain links TRBV19 to TRBJ2-1; TRBD2 is a possible D gene (6 bases). The CDR3 extends over 11 amino acids. CDR1 and CDR2 (germline): LNHDA, SQIVND (reference sequence). The CDR3 reads CAVGSFYEQFF. CDR3 nucleotides: TGTGCGGTCGGGAGTTTCTATGAGCAGTTCTTC.

This clone was detected only a few times. This chain joins TRBV5-1 and TRBJ2-7; D is unresolved. V lost 0 bases to trimming and J lost 0 bases, with 4 bases between them. This CDR3 is built from 13 residues. Germline V CDR1 and CDR2: SGHRS, YFSETQ. The CDR3 region has the DNA TGCGCCAGCAGCTTGGTCGTCTCCTACGAGCAGTACTTC. It is translated as CASSLVVSYEQYF.

V gene TRBV11-3 combines with J gene TRBJ2-2; D gene uncertain. Trimming pared 0 bases from V and 1 base from J, leaving 6 bases between. This CDR3 comprises 15 residues. Looked up from germline, CDR1 is SGHNT and CDR2 is YENEEA. DNA for the CDR3: TGTGCCAGCAGCTTAGAGTCGGGGAACACCGGGGAGCTGTTTTTT. Its protein is CASSLESGNTGELFF. Filled out from reference TRBV11-3 and TRBJ2-2, the complete variable domain reads EAGVVQSPRYKIIEKKQPVAFWCNPISGHNTLYWYLQNLGQGPELLIRYENEEAVDDSQLPKDRFSAERLKGVDSTLKIQPAELGDSAVYLCASSLESGNTGELFFGEGSRLTVL.

This clone has a handful of counts. The chain combines TRBV4-2 with TRBJ2-7, with a possible D match to TRBD2 (5 bases). Trimming cost V 5 bases and J 5 bases, with 19 bases left between them. Germline assignment: CDR1 LGHNA and CDR2 YNFKEQ. The CDR3 runs to 15 residues. The CDR3 coding sequence is TGTGCCAGCAGCTCGCACGGTAGGGAGCCTAACGAGCAGTACTTC. Protein: CASSSHGREPNEQYF.

With respect to this clone: Other DNA sequences in the sample encode the same CDR3. The V and J genes are TRBV28 and TRBJ2-5, with D possibly TRBD2 on 6 matching bases. The V gene's germline CDR1 is MDHEN and CDR2 SYDVKM. Trimming stripped 4 bases from V and 0 bases from J, with 15 bases between. There are 16 residues in the CDR3. The CDR3 bases are TGTGCCAGCAGTTCCCCTTCCGGGAGAGACCAAGAGACCCAGTACTTC. It is translated as CASSSPSGRDQETQYF.